These T cell receptor beta chains were read from a single sample in a study of vaccination and CD4 T cells after COVID-19. No antigen has been identified for these receptors. Via MiXCR, TCRdb re-called the PCR reads, giving one row per CDR3 protein. The sample lists 9,000 to 13,000 distinct CDR3 sequences; roughly 32% were seen once. Sequenced: CD4+ T cells from blood, cultured in vitro. Every receptor here comes from a human donor in good health. CDR3s include the opening cysteine and the closing phenylalanine or tryptophan. D genes are given only for firm matches. Clone size, where shown, is once, few, many, or a class for clones that have expanded.

V gene: TRBV4-2
D gene: .
J gene: TRBJ1-6
clone size: .
CDR3 protein: CASSQEEVLSSYNSPLHF
CDR3 DNA: TGTGCCAGCAGCCAAGAAGAGGTATTAAGCTCCTATAATTCACCCCTCCACTTT

V gene: TRBV25-1
D gene: .
J gene: TRBJ2-3
clone size: .
CDR3 protein: CASSEGGFSVLDTQYF
CDR3 DNA: TGTGCCAGCAGTGAAGGCGGTTTCTCGGTACTAGATACGCAGTATTTT

V gene: TRBV7-2
D gene: .
J gene: TRBJ2-7
clone size: .
CDR3 protein: CASRLTGLSYEQYF
CDR3 DNA: TGTGCCAGCAGATTGACAGGTCTATCCTACGAGCAGTACTTC

V gene: TRBV7-9
D gene: .
J gene: TRBJ2-2
clone size: .
CDR3 protein: CASSRGPTGSGELFF
CDR3 DNA: TGTGCCAGCAGCCGGGGGCCAACCGGGTCCGGGGAGCTGTTTTTT

V gene: TRBV7-2
D gene: .
J gene: TRBJ2-1
clone size: .
CDR3 protein: CASSSLGGNNEQFF
CDR3 DNA: TGTGCCAGCAGCTCCCTGGGAGGCAACAATGAGCAGTTCTTC

V gene: TRBV6-4
D gene: .
J gene: TRBJ2-3
clone size: .
CDR3 protein: CASSDSGGTPDTQYF
CDR3 DNA: TGTGCCAGCAGTGACTCCGGGGGCACTCCAGATACGCAGTATTTT

V gene: TRBV27
D gene: .
J gene: TRBJ1-4
clone size: .
CDR3 protein: CASSPQKKTNEKLFF
CDR3 DNA: TGTGCCAGCAGTCCCCAGAAGAAAACTAATGAAAAACTGTTTTTT

V gene: TRBV28
D gene: TRBD1
J gene: TRBJ1-6
clone size: few
CDR3 protein: CASTEQGAHPNSPLHF
CDR3 DNA: TGTGCCAGCACTGAACAGGGGGCGCACCCTAATTCACCCCTCCACTTT

V gene: TRBV12-5
D gene: TRBD1
J gene: TRBJ1-1
clone size: .
CDR3 protein: CASGLVPPGQGITEAFF
CDR3 DNA: TGTGCTAGTGGTTTGGTACCACCGGGACAGGGGATCACTGAAGCTTTCTTT

V gene: TRBV28
D gene: .
J gene: TRBJ1-2
clone size: .
CDR3 protein: CASRSGGQGYGYTF
CDR3 DNA: TGTGCCAGCAGGAGCGGGGGGCAAGGCTATGGCTACACCTTC

V gene: TRBV20-1
D gene: .
J gene: TRBJ1-5
clone size: .
CDR3 protein: CSARESNQPQHF
CDR3 DNA: TGCAGTGCTAGAGAGAGCAATCAGCCCCAGCATTTT

V gene: TRBV6-1
D gene: TRBD1
J gene: TRBJ1-2
clone size: few
CDR3 protein: CASSLGTGVYGYTF
CDR3 DNA: TGTGCCAGCAGTCTCGGGACAGGGGTCTATGGCTACACCTTC

V gene: TRBV7-2
D gene: TRBD1
J gene: TRBJ1-6
clone size: .
CDR3 protein: CASTTRPGGNSPLHF
CDR3 DNA: TGTGCCAGCACCACCCGCCCAGGGGGTAATTCACCCCTCCACTTT

V gene: TRBV7-6
D gene: .
J gene: TRBJ1-2
clone size: .
CDR3 protein: CASSEGLGYGYTF
CDR3 DNA: TGTGCCAGCAGCGAGGGGTTGGGCTATGGCTACACCTTC

V gene: TRBV6-2/TRBV6-3
D gene: .
J gene: TRBJ2-4
clone size: .
CDR3 protein: CASSYLGGVAKNIQYF
CDR3 DNA: TGTGCCAGCAGTTACCTGGGGGGAGTAGCCAAAAACATTCAGTACTTC

V gene: TRBV7-8
D gene: .
J gene: TRBJ1-5
clone size: .
CDR3 protein: CASSLSSGNLIGNQPQHF
CDR3 DNA: TGTGCCAGCAGCTTATCTTCGGGCAATCTGATCGGCAATCAGCCCCAGCATTTT

V gene: TRBV6-1
D gene: TRBD1
J gene: TRBJ1-5
clone size: few
CDR3 protein: CASAGGSGNQPQHF
CDR3 DNA: TGTGCCAGCGCAGGGGGGTCTGGCAATCAGCCCCAGCATTTT

V gene: TRBV6-2/TRBV6-3
D gene: .
J gene: TRBJ1-5
clone size: .
CDR3 protein: CASSYVGGQPQHF
CDR3 DNA: TGTGCCAGCAGTTACGTTGGGGGGCAGCCCCAGCATTTT

V gene: TRBV15
D gene: .
J gene: TRBJ2-3
clone size: few
CDR3 protein: CATSRGTPDTQYF
CDR3 DNA: TGTGCCACCAGCAGAGGTACCCCAGATACGCAGTATTTT

V gene: TRBV24-1
D gene: .
J gene: TRBJ2-7
clone size: .
CDR3 protein: CATSERDRTWRYF
CDR3 DNA: TGTGCCACCAGTGAACGAGACCGAACCTGGAGGTACTTC

V gene: TRBV10-3
D gene: .
J gene: TRBJ2-3
clone size: few
CDR3 protein: CAISSSGVPDTQYF
CDR3 DNA: TGTGCCATCAGTTCCAGTGGAGTCCCAGATACGCAGTATTTT

V gene: TRBV28
D gene: TRBD1
J gene: TRBJ1-4
clone size: .
CDR3 protein: CASTLRPGQGSEKLFF
CDR3 DNA: TGTGCCAGCACCTTACGTCCGGGACAGGGAAGTGAAAAACTGTTTTTT

V gene: TRBV4-3
D gene: TRBD2
J gene: TRBJ2-7
clone size: .
CDR3 protein: CASSPEASGTYEQYF
CDR3 DNA: TGCGCCAGCAGTCCGGAGGCTAGCGGGACGTACGAGCAGTACTTC

V gene: TRBV20-1
D gene: .
J gene: TRBJ2-2
clone size: .
CDR3 protein: CSARDFQNTGELFF
CDR3 DNA: TGCAGTGCTAGAGATTTTCAGAACACCGGGGAGCTGTTTTTT

V gene: TRBV6-2/TRBV6-3
D gene: TRBD1
J gene: TRBJ2-5
clone size: .
CDR3 protein: CASSWGQGAGETQYF
CDR3 DNA: TGTGCCAGCAGTTGGGGACAGGGGGCTGGAGAGACCCAGTACTTC

V gene: TRBV20-1
D gene: .
J gene: TRBJ2-7
clone size: .
CDR3 protein: CSAQGLISYEQYF
CDR3 DNA: TGCAGTGCACAGGGCCTTATCTCCTACGAGCAGTACTTC

V gene: TRBV20-1
D gene: .
J gene: TRBJ2-1
clone size: .
CDR3 protein: CSARYGLSSYNEQFF
CDR3 DNA: TGCAGTGCTAGGTACGGTCTCAGCTCCTACAATGAGCAGTTCTTC

V gene: TRBV28
D gene: .
J gene: TRBJ1-1
clone size: .
CDR3 protein: CASRGRPEAFF
CDR3 DNA: TGTGCCAGCAGGGGACGGCCTGAAGCTTTCTTT

V gene: TRBV4-3
D gene: .
J gene: TRBJ1-2
clone size: few
CDR3 protein: CASSQDIRRRGYTF
CDR3 DNA: TGCGCCAGCAGCCAAGATATTCGGCGACGGGGCTACACCTTC

V gene: TRBV20-1
D gene: .
J gene: TRBJ2-1
clone size: .
CDR3 protein: CSAEISASSYNEQFF
CDR3 DNA: TGCAGTGCTGAGATTAGCGCGAGCTCCTACAATGAGCAGTTCTTC

V gene: TRBV20-1
D gene: TRBD1
J gene: TRBJ2-2
clone size: .
CDR3 protein: CSALPGQHTGELFF
CDR3 DNA: TGCAGTGCCCTACCGGGACAGCACACCGGGGAGCTGTTTTTT

V gene: TRBV24-1
D gene: .
J gene: TRBJ2-1
clone size: .
CDR3 protein: CATSDYLSSYNEQFF
CDR3 DNA: TGTGCCACCAGTGATTACCTGAGCTCCTACAATGAGCAGTTCTTC

V gene: TRBV10-3
D gene: .
J gene: TRBJ2-2
clone size: .
CDR3 protein: CAISENTGELFF
CDR3 DNA: TGTGCCATCAGTGAGAACACCGGGGAGCTGTTTTTT

V gene: TRBV20-1
D gene: .
J gene: TRBJ2-1
clone size: .
CDR3 protein: CSARDYTTSVFNEQFF
CDR3 DNA: TGCAGTGCTAGAGATTATACTACCTCGGTGTTCAATGAGCAGTTCTTC

V gene: TRBV7-2
D gene: TRBD2
J gene: TRBJ2-1
clone size: .
CDR3 protein: CASSLPPGGRMGEQFF
CDR3 DNA: TGTGCCAGCAGCCTGCCCCCTGGCGGGAGAATGGGTGAGCAGTTCTTC

V gene: TRBV7-2
D gene: .
J gene: TRBJ1-1
clone size: few
CDR3 protein: CASSLAGVNTEAFF
CDR3 DNA: TGTGCCAGCAGCTTAGCGGGAGTGAACACTGAAGCTTTCTTT

V gene: TRBV30
D gene: .
J gene: TRBJ1-6
clone size: few
CDR3 protein: CAWTGGTYNSPLHF
CDR3 DNA: TGTGCCTGGACGGGGGGAACCTATAATTCACCCCTCCACTTT

V gene: TRBV20-1
D gene: .
J gene: TRBJ2-5
clone size: .
CDR3 protein: CSASIRGETQYF
CDR3 DNA: TGCAGTGCTTCAATCAGGGGAGAGACCCAGTACTTC

V gene: TRBV2
D gene: .
J gene: TRBJ2-3
clone size: .
CDR3 protein: CASSETSIRVGDTQYF
CDR3 DNA: TGTGCCAGCAGTGAAACTAGTATACGGGTCGGAGATACGCAGTATTTT

V gene: TRBV20-1
D gene: TRBD2
J gene: TRBJ2-5
clone size: .
CDR3 protein: CRPLAGGVQETQYF
CDR3 DNA: TGCAGACCTTTGGCGGGAGGAGTTCAAGAGACCCAGTACTTC

V gene: TRBV24-1
D gene: TRBD2
J gene: TRBJ2-2
clone size: .
CDR3 protein: CATAGGLPGELFF
CDR3 DNA: TGTGCGACAGCGGGAGGGCTCCCCGGGGAGCTGTTTTTT

V gene: TRBV12-3/TRBV12-4
D gene: .
J gene: TRBJ1-2
clone size: .
CDR3 protein: CASSQGTTRGGYTF
CDR3 DNA: TGTGCCAGCAGTCAGGGGACGACCCGTGGGGGCTACACCTTC

V gene: TRBV20-1
D gene: TRBD2
J gene: TRBJ2-1
clone size: .
CDR3 protein: CSASSSGSHNNEQFF
CDR3 DNA: TGCAGTGCTAGTTCCAGCGGGAGCCACAACAATGAGCAGTTCTTC

V gene: TRBV6-2/TRBV6-3
D gene: .
J gene: TRBJ1-2
clone size: .
CDR3 protein: CASRPGGPGYTF
CDR3 DNA: TGTGCCAGCAGACCGGGGGGGCCTGGCTACACCTTC

V gene: TRBV30
D gene: TRBD1
J gene: TRBJ2-7
clone size: .
CDR3 protein: CAWTTTGGFYEQYF
CDR3 DNA: TGTGCCTGGACCACCACAGGGGGCTTCTACGAGCAGTACTTC

V gene: TRBV7-2
D gene: TRBD2
J gene: TRBJ2-7
clone size: .
CDR3 protein: CASSPLLGLAASSYEQHF
CDR3 DNA: TGTGCCAGCAGCCCCCTACTGGGACTAGCGGCGAGCTCCTACGAGCAGCACTTC

V gene: TRBV25-1
D gene: TRBD1
J gene: TRBJ1-1
clone size: few
CDR3 protein: CASNSPGRGQGNTEAFF
CDR3 DNA: TGTGCCAGCAACTCCCCGGGCAGGGGGCAGGGGAACACTGAAGCTTTCTTT

V gene: TRBV7-2
D gene: .
J gene: TRBJ2-3
clone size: .
CDR3 protein: CASSPHQGSTDTQYF
CDR3 DNA: TGTGCCAGCAGCCCCCACCAGGGGAGCACAGATACGCAGTATTTT

V gene: TRBV29-1
D gene: TRBD2
J gene: TRBJ2-3
clone size: few
CDR3 protein: CSVDGAGGLSTDTQYF
CDR3 DNA: TGCAGCGTTGATGGTGCGGGAGGCCTAAGCACAGATACGCAGTATTTT

V gene: TRBV20-1
D gene: TRBD2
J gene: TRBJ2-2
clone size: .
CDR3 protein: CSARLLAGALGELFF
CDR3 DNA: TGCAGTGCTAGACTACTAGCGGGGGCCTTAGGGGAGCTGTTTTTT